This T cell receptor beta chain was found in a study of Ad26.COV2.S vaccination and SARS-CoV-2 variants. Study as a whole: Doses of Ad26.COV2.S were injected into muscle once or twice, 56 days apart.

Sequencing used immunoSEQ multiplex PCR; TCRdb keeps in-frame clones, though not all of them. The sample lists some 640,000 clones, more than 80% occurring once. The CDR3 loop spans 15 amino acids. Trimming took off 4 bases at V and 0 bases at J, with 11 bases between the two ends. Germline CDR1 SGHRS, CDR2 YFSETQ. Treatment meaning: some 19 received Ad26.COV2.S at low or high dose, single or two shots; about 5 received placebo; per-sample allocation not given. Sampling took place 63 days after the first vaccine or placebo injection. The genes are TRBV5-1 and TRBJ1-5; D not certain. Sample: peripheral blood, taken in a trial of Ad26.COV2.S vaccine versus placebo. This sequence was found in a person between 18 and 65 years old who received the Ad26.COV2.S COVID-19 vaccine or a placebo. CDR3 amino acids: CASSPDGYSNQPQHF. CDR3 nucleotides: TGCGCCAGCAGCCCGGACGGGTATAGCAATCAGCCCCAGCATTTT.